This TCR beta chain was retrieved from a study of T-cell reconstitution after alpha-beta-depleted transplantation in children. General observations from the study: Newly produced T cells mostly accounted for T-cell counts and diversity one year post-transplant.

This sample's TCRbeta library carried unique molecular identifier barcodes. Each CDR3 protein is one row after TCRdb ran MiXCR on the PCR reads. Of hundreds of thousands of distinct CDR3 sequences listed, around 16% were seen once; the top ten hold just under 30%. This clonotype was observed a few times. Antigen: not known. This sequence was found in a boy younger than two who had a stem cell transplant for Wiskott-Aldrich syndrome, so the T cells may come from the graft donor. The sequencing here drew on PBMCs, mostly from graft donor cells, taken 360 days after TCRalphabeta/CD19-depleted stem cell transplant.

The CDR3 DNA sequence: TGCGCCAGCAGCTTTTTGAAGGGGAGCACTGAAGCTTTCTTT. It translates to CASSFLKGSTEAFF. The chain uses TRBV5-1 and TRBJ1-1; TRBD1 might be the D (5 bases). The CDR3 is 14 residues long. Germline-derived CDR1 and CDR2 are SGHRS and YFSETQ. Trimming shortened V by 2 bases and J by 4 bases, and 12 bases separated the two germline ends.